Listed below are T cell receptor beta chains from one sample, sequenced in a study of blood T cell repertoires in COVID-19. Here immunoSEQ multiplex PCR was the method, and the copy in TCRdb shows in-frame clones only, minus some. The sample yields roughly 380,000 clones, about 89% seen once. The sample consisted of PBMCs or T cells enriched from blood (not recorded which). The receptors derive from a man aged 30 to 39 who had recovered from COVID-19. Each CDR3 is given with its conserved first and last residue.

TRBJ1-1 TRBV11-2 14 CASSPQQGNTEAFF
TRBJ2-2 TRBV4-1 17 CASSPRADRLTTGELFF
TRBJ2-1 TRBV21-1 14 CASSKGQTGNEQFF
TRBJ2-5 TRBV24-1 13 CATSELGGETQYF
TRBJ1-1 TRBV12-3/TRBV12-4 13 CASSRGWNTEAFF
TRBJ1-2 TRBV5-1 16 CASSLDARGNNYGYTF
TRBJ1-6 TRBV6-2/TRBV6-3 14 CASSLQGSNSPLHF
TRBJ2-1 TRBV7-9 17 CASSLEVSRGGAWEQFF
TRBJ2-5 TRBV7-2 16 CASSPTGTSIVETQYF
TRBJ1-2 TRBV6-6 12 CASTPAGSAYTF
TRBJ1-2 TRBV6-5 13 CASSYSGGGGYTF
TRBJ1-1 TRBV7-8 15 CASSLDRGINTEAFF
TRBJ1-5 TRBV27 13 CASSSVNGQPQHF
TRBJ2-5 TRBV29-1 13 CSVEGQRRETQYF
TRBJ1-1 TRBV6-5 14 CASRGTGGNTEAFF
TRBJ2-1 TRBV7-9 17 CASSFLPGLAGANEQFF
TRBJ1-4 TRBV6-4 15 CASRASGLANEKLFF
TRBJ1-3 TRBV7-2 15 CASSSLQGSGNTIYF
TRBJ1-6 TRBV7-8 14 CASSLVGRDSPLHF
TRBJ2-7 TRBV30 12 CAWSTGSYEQYF
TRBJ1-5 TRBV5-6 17 CASSWGPALISNQPQHF
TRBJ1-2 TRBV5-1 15 CASSPELDREQGYTF
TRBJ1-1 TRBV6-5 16 CASSYSKPGSMSEAFF